The source of this T cell receptor beta chain is a study of T cell responses to AZD1222 COVID-19 vaccine. Findings and limits, study-wide: Spike-specific TCR depth and breadth grew after two AZD1222 doses. Close to half of all spike-specific TCRs reportedly target regions of the variants that are unmutated.

CDR1 is MNHEY, CDR2 SVGAGI, per germline. The V gene lost 5 bases and the J gene lost 4 bases, with 8 bases spanning the gap. The CDR3 length is 12 residues. Worth noting for this clone: Its matching antigen is unknown.

Sequencing was performed with immunoSEQ multiplex PCR; in TCRdb, only in-frame clones are kept and a portion is missing. Of a few hundred thousand clones in the sample, 90% to 95% were seen once. The TCR originated in an adult in good health. The source material was peripheral blood, sampled on day 0 of AZD1222 vaccination. This chain connects TRBV6-5 to TRBJ1-2; the D is unclear. CDR3 region: CASSRAGYGYTF. The CDR3 DNA reads as TGTGCCAGCAGTAGGGCTGGCTATGGCTACACCTTC.